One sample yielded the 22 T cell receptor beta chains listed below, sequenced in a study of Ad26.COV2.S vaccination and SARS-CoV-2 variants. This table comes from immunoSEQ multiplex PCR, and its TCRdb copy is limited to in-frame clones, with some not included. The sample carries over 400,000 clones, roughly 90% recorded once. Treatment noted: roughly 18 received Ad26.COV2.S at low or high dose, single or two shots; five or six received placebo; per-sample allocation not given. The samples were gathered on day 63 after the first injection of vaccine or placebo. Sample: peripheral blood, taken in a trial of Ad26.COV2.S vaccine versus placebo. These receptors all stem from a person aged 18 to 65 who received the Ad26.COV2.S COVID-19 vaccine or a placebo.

CDR3 loop: CASSPLAGVTEAFF. CDR3 coding DNA: TGTGCCAGCTCACCACTCGCAGGGGTGACTGAAGCTTTCTTT. V is TRBV18 and J is TRBJ1-1; tentative D call: TRBD1 (6 bases). There are 14 residues in the CDR3. The V end lost 1 base, the J end lost 5 bases, and 11 bases lay between the germline ends. The V gene's germline CDR1 is KGHSH and CDR2 LQKENI.

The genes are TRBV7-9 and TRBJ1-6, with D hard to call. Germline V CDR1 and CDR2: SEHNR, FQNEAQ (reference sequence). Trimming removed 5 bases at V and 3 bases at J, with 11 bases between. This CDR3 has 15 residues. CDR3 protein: CASSPQSSYNSPLHF. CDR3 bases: TGTGCCAGCAGCCCGCAAAGCAGCTATAATTCACCCCTCCACTTT.

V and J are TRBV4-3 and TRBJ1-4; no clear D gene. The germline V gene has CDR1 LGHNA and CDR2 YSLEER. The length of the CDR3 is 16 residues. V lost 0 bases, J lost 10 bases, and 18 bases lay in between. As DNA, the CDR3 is TGCGCCAGCAGCCAAGATCGCCAGGATAAAGTGAGAAAACTGTTTTTT. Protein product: CASSQDRQDKVRKLFF.

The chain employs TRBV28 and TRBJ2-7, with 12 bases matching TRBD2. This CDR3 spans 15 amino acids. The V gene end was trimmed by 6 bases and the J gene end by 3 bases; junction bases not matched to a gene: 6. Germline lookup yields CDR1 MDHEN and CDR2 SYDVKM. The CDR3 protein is CASSPTSGGIYEQYF. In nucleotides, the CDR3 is TGTGCCAGCAGCCCCACTAGCGGGGGGATCTACGAGCAGTACTTC.

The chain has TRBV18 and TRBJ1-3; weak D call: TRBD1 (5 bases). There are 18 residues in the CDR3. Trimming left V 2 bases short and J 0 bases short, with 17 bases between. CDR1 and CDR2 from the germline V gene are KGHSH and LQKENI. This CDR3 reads CASSPFEGRQLSGNTIYF. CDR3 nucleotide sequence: TGTGCCAGCTCACCATTCGAGGGACGACAGCTCTCTGGAAACACCATATATTTT.

CDR3: CATYSGAGYNSPLHF. The DNA for the CDR3 is TGTGCCACCTACAGCGGGGCAGGCTATAATTCACCCCTCCACTTT. This chain uses TRBV2 with TRBJ1-6, with D tentatively TRBD1 (5 bases). V lost 10 bases and J 3 bases, leaving 16 bases between the germline ends. The CDR3 length is 15 residues. Germline CDR1 and CDR2: SNHLY and FYNNEI.

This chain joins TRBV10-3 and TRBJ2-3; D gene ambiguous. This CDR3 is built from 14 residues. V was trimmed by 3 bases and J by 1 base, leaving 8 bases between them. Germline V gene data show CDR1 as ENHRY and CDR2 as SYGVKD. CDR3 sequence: CAISDRLGTDTQYF. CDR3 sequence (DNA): TGTGCCATCAGTGACAGACTGGGCACAGATACGCAGTATTTT.

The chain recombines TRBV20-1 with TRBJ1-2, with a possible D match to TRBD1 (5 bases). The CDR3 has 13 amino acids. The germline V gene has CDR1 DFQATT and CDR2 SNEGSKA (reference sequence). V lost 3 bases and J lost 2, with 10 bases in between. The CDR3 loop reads CSASQGENYGYTF. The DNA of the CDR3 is TGCAGTGCTAGTCAGGGAGAGAACTATGGCTACACCTTC.

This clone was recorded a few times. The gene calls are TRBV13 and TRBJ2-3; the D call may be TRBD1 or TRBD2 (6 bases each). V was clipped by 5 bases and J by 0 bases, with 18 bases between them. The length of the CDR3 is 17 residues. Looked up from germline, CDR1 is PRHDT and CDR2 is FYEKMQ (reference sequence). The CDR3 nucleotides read TGTGCCAGCAGCCGGGGGCGGGCGTCGTCTAGCACAGATACGCAGTATTTT. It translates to CASSRGRASSSTDTQYF.

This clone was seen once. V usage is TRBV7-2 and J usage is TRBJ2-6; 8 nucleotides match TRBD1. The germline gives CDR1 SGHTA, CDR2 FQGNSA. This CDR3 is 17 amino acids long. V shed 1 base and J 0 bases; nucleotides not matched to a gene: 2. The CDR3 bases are TGTGCCAGCAGCTTAGGACAGGGGAGCTCTGGGGCCAACGTCCTGACTTTC. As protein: CASSLGQGSSGANVLTF.

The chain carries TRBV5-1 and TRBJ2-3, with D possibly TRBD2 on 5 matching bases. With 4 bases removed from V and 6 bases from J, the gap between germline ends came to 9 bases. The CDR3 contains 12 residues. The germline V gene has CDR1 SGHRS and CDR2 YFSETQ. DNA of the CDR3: TGCGCCAGCAGCCCTAGGAGGGATACGCAGTATTTT. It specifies CASSPRRDTQYF.

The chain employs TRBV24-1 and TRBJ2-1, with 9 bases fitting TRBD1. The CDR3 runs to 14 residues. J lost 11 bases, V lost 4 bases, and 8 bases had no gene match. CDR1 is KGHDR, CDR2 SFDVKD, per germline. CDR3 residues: CATSESGTGSQQFF. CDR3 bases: TGTGCCACCAGTGAATCCGGGACAGGGAGTCAGCAGTTCTTC.

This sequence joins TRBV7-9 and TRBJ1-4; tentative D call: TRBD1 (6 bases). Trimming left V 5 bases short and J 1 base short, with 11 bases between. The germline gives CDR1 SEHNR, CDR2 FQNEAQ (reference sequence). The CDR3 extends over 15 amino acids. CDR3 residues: CASSPRQETNEKLFF. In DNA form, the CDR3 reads TGTGCCAGCAGCCCTCGACAGGAAACTAATGAAAAACTGTTTTTT.

The CDR3 sequence: CASSQDQVYGNTIYF. Written as DNA, the CDR3 is TGCGCCAGCAGCCAAGATCAGGTGTATGGAAACACCATATATTTT. The chain has TRBV4-3 and TRBJ1-3; D is unresolved. Germline V gene data show CDR1 as LGHNA and CDR2 as YSLEER. V lost 0 bases and J lost 3, with 9 bases in between. The CDR3 covers 15 residues.

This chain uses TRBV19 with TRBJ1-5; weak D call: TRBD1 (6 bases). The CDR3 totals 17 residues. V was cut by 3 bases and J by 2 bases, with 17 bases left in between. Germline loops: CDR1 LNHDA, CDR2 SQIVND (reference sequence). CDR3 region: CASSIHQGNLGNQPQHF. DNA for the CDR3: TGTGCCAGTAGTATTCACCAGGGGAACTTGGGCAATCAGCCCCAGCATTTT.

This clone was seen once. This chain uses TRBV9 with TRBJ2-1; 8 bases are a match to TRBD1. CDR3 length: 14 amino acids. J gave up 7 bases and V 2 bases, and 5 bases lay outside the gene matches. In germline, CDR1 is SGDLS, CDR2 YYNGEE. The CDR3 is CASSVTGAWNEQFF. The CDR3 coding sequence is TGTGCCAGCAGCGTGACAGGGGCCTGGAATGAGCAGTTCTTC.

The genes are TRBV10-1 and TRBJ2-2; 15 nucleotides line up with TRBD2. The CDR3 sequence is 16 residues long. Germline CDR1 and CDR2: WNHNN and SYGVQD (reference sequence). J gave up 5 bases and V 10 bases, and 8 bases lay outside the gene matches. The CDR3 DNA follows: TGCGCCAACGGACTAGCGGGGGGGCCGAGGACCGGGGAGCTGTTTTTT. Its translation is CANGLAGGPRTGELFF.

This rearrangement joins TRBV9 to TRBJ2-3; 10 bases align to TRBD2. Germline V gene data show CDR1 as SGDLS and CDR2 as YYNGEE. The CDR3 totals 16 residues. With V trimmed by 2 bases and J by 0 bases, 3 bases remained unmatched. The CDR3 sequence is CASSVGLAASTDTQYF. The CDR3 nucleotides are TGTGCCAGCAGCGTCGGACTAGCGGCTAGCACAGATACGCAGTATTTT. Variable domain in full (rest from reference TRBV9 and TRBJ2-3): DSGVTQTPKHLITATGQRVTLRCSPRSGDLSVYWYQQSLDQGLQFLIQYYNGEERAKGNILERFSAQQFPDLHSELNLSSLELGDSALYFCASSVGLAASTDTQYFGPGTRLTVL.

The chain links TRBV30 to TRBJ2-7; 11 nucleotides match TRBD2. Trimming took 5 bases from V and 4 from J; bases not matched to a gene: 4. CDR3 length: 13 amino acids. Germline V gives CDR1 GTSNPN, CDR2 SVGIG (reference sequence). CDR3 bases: TGTGCCTGGGATACTAGCGGGGGTTACGAGCAGTACTTC. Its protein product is CAWDTSGGYEQYF.

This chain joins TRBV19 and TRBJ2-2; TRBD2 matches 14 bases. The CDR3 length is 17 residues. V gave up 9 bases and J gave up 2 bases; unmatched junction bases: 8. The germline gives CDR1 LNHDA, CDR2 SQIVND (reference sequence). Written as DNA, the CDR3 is TGTGCCAGCAGGACTAGCGGGGGGCCCTTCAACACCGGGGAGCTGTTTTTT. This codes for CASRTSGGPFNTGELFF.

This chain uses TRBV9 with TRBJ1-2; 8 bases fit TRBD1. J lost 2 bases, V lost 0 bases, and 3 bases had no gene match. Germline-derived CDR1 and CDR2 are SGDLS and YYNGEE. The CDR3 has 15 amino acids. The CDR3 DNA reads TGTGCCAGCAGCGTAGCAGGGGGCTTCAACTATGGCTACACCTTC. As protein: CASSVAGGFNYGYTF. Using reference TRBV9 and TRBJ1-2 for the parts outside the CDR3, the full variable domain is DSGVTQTPKHLITATGQRVTLRCSPRSGDLSVYWYQQSLDQGLQFLIQYYNGEERAKGNILERFSAQQFPDLHSELNLSSLELGDSALYFCASSVAGGFNYGYTFGSGTRLTVV.

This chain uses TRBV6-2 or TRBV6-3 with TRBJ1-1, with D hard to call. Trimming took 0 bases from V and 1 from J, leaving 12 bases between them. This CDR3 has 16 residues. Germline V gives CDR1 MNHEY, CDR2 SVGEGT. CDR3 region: CASSYSFRASNTEAFF. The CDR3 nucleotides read TGTGCCAGCAGTTACTCTTTCCGGGCATCGAACACTGAAGCTTTCTTT.